The clone carrying this T cell receptor beta chain was seen many times. The V gene's germline CDR1 is LNHDA and CDR2 SQIVND (reference sequence). The CDR3 contains 15 residues. Trimming left V 3 bases short and J 7 bases short, with 13 bases between. As to time point: after trial treatment. Regarding treatment: LDRT plus nivolumab, ipilimumab, low-dose cyclophosphamide and aspirin (RACIN trial). Donors, who were enrolled in a single-arm phase I dose-escalation trial, received nivolumab, ipilimumab, aspirin, low-dose cyclophosphamide and low-dose radiotherapy. This record belongs to a study of low-dose radiotherapy and immunotherapy resistance in tumors. For the study at large: Every two weeks patients got nivolumab 240 mg flat dose, plus ipilimumab 1 mg/kg every six weeks, intravenously. For four cycles from cycle 1 day 1, patients took 300 mg oral aspirin daily. On a schedule of every two weeks, intravenous cyclophosphamide at a dose of 200 mg/m2 was delivered one day before each radiation and immunotherapy administration.

First-strand cDNA used TRAV- and TRBV-specific primers, covering alpha and beta chains. For amplifying TCRs, the PCR ran for approximately 18 cycles with Phusion, which was used together with a constant-region primer and the adapter on the V primers. TCRdb independently ran MiXCR on the reads; one entry per CDR3 protein. The sample holds tens of thousands of distinct CDR3 sequences, under 25% seen once. The chain recombines TRBV19 with TRBJ1-6; D is unclear. The sample consisted of PBMCs, taken after low-dose radiotherapy plus immunotherapy. This receptor was identified in a female donor with ovarian cancer. CDR3 in amino acids: CASSITVAGNSPLHF. The CDR3 DNA reads TGTGCCAGTAGTATTACCGTGGCGGGAAATTCACCCCTCCACTTT.